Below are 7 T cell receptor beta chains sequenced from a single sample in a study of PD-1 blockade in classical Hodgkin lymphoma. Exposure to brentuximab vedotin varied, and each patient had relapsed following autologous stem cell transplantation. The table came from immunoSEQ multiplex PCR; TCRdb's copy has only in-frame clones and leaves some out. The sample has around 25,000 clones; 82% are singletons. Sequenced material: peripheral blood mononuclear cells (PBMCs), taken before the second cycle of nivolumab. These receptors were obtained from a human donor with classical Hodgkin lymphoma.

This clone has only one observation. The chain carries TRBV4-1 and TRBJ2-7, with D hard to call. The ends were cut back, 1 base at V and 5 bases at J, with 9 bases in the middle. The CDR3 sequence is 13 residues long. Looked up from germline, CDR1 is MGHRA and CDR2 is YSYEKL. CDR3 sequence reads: CASSQVTPDEQYF. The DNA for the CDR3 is TGCGCCAGCAGCCAAGTGACTCCGGACGAGCAGTACTTC.

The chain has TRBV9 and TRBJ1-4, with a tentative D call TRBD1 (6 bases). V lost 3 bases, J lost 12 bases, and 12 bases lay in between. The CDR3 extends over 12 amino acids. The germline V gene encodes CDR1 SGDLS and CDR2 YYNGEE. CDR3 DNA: TGTGCCAGCAGCGGGTCGAGGGGGGAACTGTTTTTT. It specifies CASSGSRGELFF.

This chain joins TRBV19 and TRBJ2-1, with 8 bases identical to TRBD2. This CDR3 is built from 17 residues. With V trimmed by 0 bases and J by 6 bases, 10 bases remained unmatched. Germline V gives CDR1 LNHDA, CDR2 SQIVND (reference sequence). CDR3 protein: CASSIDSWTGGRNEQFF. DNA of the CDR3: TGTGCCAGTAGTATAGACTCCTGGACGGGGGGGCGCAATGAGCAGTTCTTC.

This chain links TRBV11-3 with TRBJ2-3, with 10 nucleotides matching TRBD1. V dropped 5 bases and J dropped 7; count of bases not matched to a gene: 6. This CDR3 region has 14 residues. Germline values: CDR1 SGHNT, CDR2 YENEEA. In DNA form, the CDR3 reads TGTGCCAGCAGCCTGCGGGACAGGGGATATACGCAGTATTTT. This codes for CASSLRDRGYTQYF.

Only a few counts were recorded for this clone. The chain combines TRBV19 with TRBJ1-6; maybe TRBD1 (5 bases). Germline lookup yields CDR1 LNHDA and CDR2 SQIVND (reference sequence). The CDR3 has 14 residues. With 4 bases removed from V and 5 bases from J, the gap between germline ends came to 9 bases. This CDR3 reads CASSNAGNNSPLHF. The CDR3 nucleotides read TGTGCCAGTAGTAATGCAGGGAATAATTCACCCCTCCACTTT.

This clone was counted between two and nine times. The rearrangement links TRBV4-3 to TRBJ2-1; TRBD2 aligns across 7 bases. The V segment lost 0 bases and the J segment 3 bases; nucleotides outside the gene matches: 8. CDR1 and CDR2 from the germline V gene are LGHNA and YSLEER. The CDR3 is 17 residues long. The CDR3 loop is CASSQDWSGVIYNEQFF. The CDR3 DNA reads TGCGCCAGCAGCCAAGACTGGAGCGGGGTCATCTACAATGAGCAGTTCTTC.

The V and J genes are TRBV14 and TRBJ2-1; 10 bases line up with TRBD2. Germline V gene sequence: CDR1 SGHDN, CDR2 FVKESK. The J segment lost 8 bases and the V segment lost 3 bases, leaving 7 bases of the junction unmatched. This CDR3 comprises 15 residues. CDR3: CASSHGAGGRHEQFF. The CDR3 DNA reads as TGTGCCAGCAGCCATGGAGCGGGGGGGCGGCATGAGCAGTTCTTC.